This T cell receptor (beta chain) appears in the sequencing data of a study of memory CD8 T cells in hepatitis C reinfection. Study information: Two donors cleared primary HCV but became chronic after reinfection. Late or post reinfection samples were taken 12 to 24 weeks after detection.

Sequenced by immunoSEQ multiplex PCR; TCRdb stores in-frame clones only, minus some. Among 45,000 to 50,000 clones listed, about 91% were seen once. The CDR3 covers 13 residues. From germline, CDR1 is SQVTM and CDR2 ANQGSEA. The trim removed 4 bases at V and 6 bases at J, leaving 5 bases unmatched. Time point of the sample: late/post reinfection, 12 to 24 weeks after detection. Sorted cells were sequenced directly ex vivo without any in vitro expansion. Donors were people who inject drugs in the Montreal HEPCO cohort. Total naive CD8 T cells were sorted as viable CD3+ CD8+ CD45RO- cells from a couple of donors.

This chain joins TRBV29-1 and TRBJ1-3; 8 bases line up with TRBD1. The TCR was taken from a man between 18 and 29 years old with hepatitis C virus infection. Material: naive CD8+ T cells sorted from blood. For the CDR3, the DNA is TGCAGCGTTGCGGTACAGGGGGTAAACACCATATATTTT. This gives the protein CSVAVQGVNTIYF.